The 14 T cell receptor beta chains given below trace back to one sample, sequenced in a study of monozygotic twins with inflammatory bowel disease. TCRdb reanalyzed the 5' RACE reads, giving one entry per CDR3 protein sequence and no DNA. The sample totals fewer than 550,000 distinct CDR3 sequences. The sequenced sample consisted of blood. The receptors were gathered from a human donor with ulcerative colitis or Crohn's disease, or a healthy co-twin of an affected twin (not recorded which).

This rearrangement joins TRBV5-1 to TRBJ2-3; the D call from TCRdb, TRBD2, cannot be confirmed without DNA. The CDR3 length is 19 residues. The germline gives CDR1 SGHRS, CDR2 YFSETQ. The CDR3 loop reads CASSPQPGTRLTSTDTQYF.

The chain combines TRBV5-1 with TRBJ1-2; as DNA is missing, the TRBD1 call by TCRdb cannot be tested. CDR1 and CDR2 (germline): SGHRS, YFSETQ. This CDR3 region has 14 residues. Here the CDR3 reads CASSIDRGHKGYTF.

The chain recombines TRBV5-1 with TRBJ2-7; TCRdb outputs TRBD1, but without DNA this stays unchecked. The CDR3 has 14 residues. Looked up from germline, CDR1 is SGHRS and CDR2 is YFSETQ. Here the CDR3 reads CASSHDSYSYEQYF.

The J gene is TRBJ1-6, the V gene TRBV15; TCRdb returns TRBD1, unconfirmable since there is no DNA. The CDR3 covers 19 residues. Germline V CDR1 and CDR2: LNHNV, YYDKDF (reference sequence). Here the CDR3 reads CATSRVSSGGSSYNSSLHF.

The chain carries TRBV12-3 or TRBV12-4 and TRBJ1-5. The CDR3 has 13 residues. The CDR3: CASRGTNIQPQHF.

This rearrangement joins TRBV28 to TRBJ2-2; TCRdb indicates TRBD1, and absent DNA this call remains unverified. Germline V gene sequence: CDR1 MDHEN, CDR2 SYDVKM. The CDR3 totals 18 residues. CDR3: CASSSGTGWNANTGELFF.

CDR3 sequence: CASSVGSANTGELFF. V and J are TRBV9 and TRBJ2-2. CDR3 length: 15 amino acids. The germline V gene has CDR1 SGDLS and CDR2 YYNGEE.

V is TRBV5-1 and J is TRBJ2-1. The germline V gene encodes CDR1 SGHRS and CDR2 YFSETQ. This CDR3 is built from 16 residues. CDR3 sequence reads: CASSLVGRSVGNEQFF.

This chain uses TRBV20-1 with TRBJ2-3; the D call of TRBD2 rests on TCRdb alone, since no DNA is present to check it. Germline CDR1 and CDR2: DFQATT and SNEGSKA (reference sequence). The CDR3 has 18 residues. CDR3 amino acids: CSAKKRGGLSYTQDTQYF.

This chain's CDR3 is CASSSPPITGLDTQYF. J is TRBJ2-3 and V is TRBV6-6; checking the TCRdb D call of TRBD2 is not possible without DNA. This CDR3 is built from 16 residues. The germline gives CDR1 MNHNY, CDR2 SVGAGI (reference sequence).

The CDR3 spells CASSLRPVSGNTIYF. V gene TRBV5-6 combines with J gene TRBJ1-3. CDR1 SGHDT and CDR2 YYEEEE come from the germline V gene. The CDR3 runs 15 residues.

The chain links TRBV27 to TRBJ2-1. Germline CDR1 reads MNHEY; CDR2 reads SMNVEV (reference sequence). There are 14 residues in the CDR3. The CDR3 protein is CASSFGEFSNEQFF.

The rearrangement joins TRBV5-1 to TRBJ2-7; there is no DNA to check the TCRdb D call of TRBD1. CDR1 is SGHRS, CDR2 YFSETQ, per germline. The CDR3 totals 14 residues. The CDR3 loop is CASSRDRRDYEQYF.

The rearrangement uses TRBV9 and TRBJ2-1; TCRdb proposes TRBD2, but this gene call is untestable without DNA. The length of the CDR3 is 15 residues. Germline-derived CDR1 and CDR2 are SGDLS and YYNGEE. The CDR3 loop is CASSVVSGIYNEQFF.